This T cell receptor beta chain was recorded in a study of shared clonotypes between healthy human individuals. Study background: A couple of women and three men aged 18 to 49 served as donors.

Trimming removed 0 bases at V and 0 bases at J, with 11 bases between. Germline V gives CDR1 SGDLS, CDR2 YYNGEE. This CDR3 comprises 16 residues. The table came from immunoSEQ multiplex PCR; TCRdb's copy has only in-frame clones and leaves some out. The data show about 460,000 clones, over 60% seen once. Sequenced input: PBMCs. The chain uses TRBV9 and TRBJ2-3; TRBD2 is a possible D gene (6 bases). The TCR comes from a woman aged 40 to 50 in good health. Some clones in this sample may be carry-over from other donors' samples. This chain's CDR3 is CASSVDGSPSTDTQYF. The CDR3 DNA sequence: TGTGCCAGCAGCGTAGACGGGAGTCCCAGCACAGATACGCAGTATTTT.